This T cell receptor (beta chain) came from a study of regulatory T cells in long-lasting Graves disease (dated by TCRdb to 2020 to 2023). Context from the whole study: Antithyroid drugs had been taken for less than 3 months by newly diagnosed Graves' disease patients. Patients with persistent Graves' disease were compared with patients with newly diagnosed Graves' disease using TCR sequencing and RNA sequencing of peripheral blood. A total of around 35 samples underwent TCR sequencing, from roughly 13 patients with persistent Graves' disease and some 20 patients with newly diagnosed Graves' disease. The study took place in China and was registered as a clinical trial.

The CDR3 measures 14 amino acids from cysteine to phenylalanine. The retained sequence is limited to the CDR3, 42 bases, with the frame set at the first base. V was cut back by 1 base and J by 2 bases, leaving a gap of 10 bases between them. From a lookup of the germline V gene (reference sequence), CDR1 and CDR2 are DFQATT and SNEGSKA. Library preparation employed multiplex PCR. Sequenced on an Illumina HiSeq 4000. TCR beta libraries were built with iRepertoire HTBI primers and Arm-PCR amplification of CDR3 regions. Before sequencing, the PCR products went through gel purification. As for how the authors treated the data: Across samples, about 64 TRBV and 15 or so TRBJ segments were identified and used for gene usage analysis of CDR3 amino acid clonotypes. COPE and FqMerger were used to merge the filtered high-quality paired reads into contigs. BLAST was used to align contigs to IMGT TRBV, TRBD and TRBJ reference genes, with CDR3 defined following IMGT. Clonotypes above 0.1% frequency were classified as highly expanded clones. Shannon entropy served as the measure of repertoire diversity, while the Gini coefficient captured V-J evenness. A clonotype found in more than one individual was treated as public. The public reads were quality trimmed at Q25 with fastp and then assembled into clones with MiXCR by TCRdb, keeping productive beta chains. A single entry per CDR3 protein holds the most common genes and DNA from its merged rows. TCRdb assigned the V and J calls; the authors' analysis was not used. Counted in this sample were some 220,000 distinct CDR3 sequences; around 19% of them appeared once. The top ten hold around 11% of the sample.

Many counts were recorded for this clonotype. Its antigen is currently not known. Within one base of it there is no much larger clone, and no base qualities were kept. This specimen's time point label, interpreted: newly diagnosed GD, antithyroid drugs for less than 3 months. For both TCR sequencing and RNA sequencing, RNA was extracted from PBMCs using TRIzol. The diagnosis of Graves' disease was made according to American Thyroid Association guidelines. The patients came from an endocrinology department in Xi'an, China. From each patient, approximately 10 milliliters of peripheral blood was collected into an EDTA anticoagulant tube. Ficoll Paque Plus density gradient separation was used to isolate PBMCs, and no further T cell sorting was done. An Agilent 2100 Bioanalyzer and agarose gel were used to check RNA quality, while a NanoDrop 2000 measured RNA concentration. Here is what the overall study found, with its caveats: Persistent patients shared more public clonotypes among themselves (over 2,500) than newly diagnosed patients did (more than 850). Sequencing and analysis were limited to the TCR beta chain. Preferential use of TRBV28, TRBJ1-2 and TRBJ2-5 was observed in persistent disease, whereas TRBV20-1 and TRBJ2-1 were favored in newly diagnosed disease. The study examined only peripheral blood because the primary lesion, thyroid tissue, could not be accessed. The small sample size was acknowledged by the authors as a limitation that may reduce accuracy. Lower TCR Shannon entropy and fewer highly expanded clones were observed in persistent Graves' disease patients than in newly diagnosed patients, which suggested clonal expansion.

These data were also reused for a study on T cells in Graves' hyperthyroidism and ophthalmopathy. The other study reports the following: Stable Graves' hyperthyroidism was defined as no progression to ophthalmopathy during 18 months of follow-up. Hyperthyroidism patients were newly diagnosed, had a disease duration of under 2 months, and were aged 18 to 65 years. Any patient with an uncontrolled infection, another autoimmune disease, pregnancy or lactation was excluded. Diagnoses were based on clinical symptoms, serum thyroxine and TRAb, thyroid ultrasound and orbital computed tomography. For the first round of RT-PCR on the TCR CDR3, the HTBI primer set was used together with the Qiagen OneStep RT-PCR kit. Most expanded thyroid clonotypes (frequency above 0.001) were also detected in blood, a finding suggesting that blood repertoires may reflect thyroid immune responses. A 13 V-J signature model separated ophthalmopathy from stable hyperthyroidism, with around 88% sensitivity and about 81% specificity in cross-validation and 80%/75% in testing. During validation, the model predicted progression to ophthalmopathy a median of approximately 7 months ahead of onset, with almost 71% sensitivity and about 72% specificity. To identify distinguishing TCR V-J signatures, a discovery cohort of 100 or so patients was used, comprising some 45 with Graves' ophthalmopathy and some 57 with stable Graves' hyperthyroidism. Prospective prediction of ophthalmopathy was tested in an independent validation cohort of some 20 hyperthyroidism patients and 17 patients who later progressed to ophthalmopathy. The 100 or so discovery patients were randomly divided into training and test sets at a 7:3 ratio. The study also compared thyroid tissue and blood T-cell repertoires from about six Graves' hyperthyroidism patients. After sampling, hyperthyroidism patients received methimazole starting at 30 mg daily, and ophthalmopathy patients received high-dose intravenous methylprednisolone. The libraries were constructed in a second round of multiplex PCR and then size-selected and purified. Paired-end sequencing of the libraries was performed with 100 bp reads on an Illumina HiSeq2000. SOAPnuke was used to process the raw data, with reads discarded if the reads contained adapters or uncalled bases, had a mean Phred below 15, or lacked an exact constant-primer or identifier match. COPE v1.2.5 was used to merge the high-quality paired reads, and each unique nucleotide sequence was defined as a clonotype. MiTCR v1.1 was used to align the clonotypes against IMGT TRBV, TRBD and TRBJ reference segments. The analysis was restricted to V-J combinations with a frequency above 0.0001, which together covered around 99% of the repertoires. A TCS score was defined as the ratio between F50 (clonal expansion) and ExV (chaos), using BLOSUM62-based TCRdist between CDR3 peptides within each V-J. Welch's t-statistics and random forest reduced 500 to 550 V-J features to 13, which were used in a naive Bayes classifier (R e1071). No statistical method was used to set the sample size in advance, and investigators knew the group allocation. The paper reports TCR Vbeta CDR3 sequencing of approximately 140 peripheral blood samples: fewer than 50 ophthalmopathy, roughly 80 hyperthyroidism and some 17 progressor patients.

This clonotype was obtained from a woman aged 25 to 39 with Graves disease. Donor details come from another sample of the same person, matched by shared clones. The starting material was peripheral blood mononuclear cells (PBMCs), obtained at new diagnosis, from a patient treated with antithyroid drugs. The chain employs TRBV20-1 and TRBJ2-3; no D gene is confidently identified. The CDR3 protein sequence reads: CSARAPVSTDTQYF. The nucleotide sequence reads TGCAGTGCTAGAGCGCCTGTCTCCACAGATACGCAGTATTTT.